What follows describes a single T cell receptor beta chain. Its antigen is still unknown. Gene names and germline refer to mouse. Coverage ceases 1 residue before the CDR3 finishes, and the germline J gene fills in the end. These data belong to a study of tissue T cells after allogeneic stem cell transplantation. The study's findings and limits: Few T cell clones were shared across patients, but motif clusters showed tissue-specific shared signatures. Some tissue clones might be persisting host cells; their alloreactivity or antigen specificity was not determined. Within patients, tissue anatomy strongly shaped TCR repertoire composition.

Time point here: mouse harvest day 14 after allogeneic transplant. Mouse grafts combined 10^7 T-cell-depleted bone marrow cells with 10^6 splenic CD5+ T cells. Mice had MHC-mismatched B6 into BALB/c GVHD, sampled day 7 or 14. The protocol was immunoSEQ multiplex PCR, while the TCRdb copy is restricted to in-frame clones and leaves out a portion. This sample has about 5,000 clones, with less than 50% found just once. V lost 0 bases to trimming and J lost 0 bases, with 1 base between them. Per the germline V gene, CDR1 is SGHSA and CDR2 is FRNQAP. This CDR3 is built from 13 residues. This receptor was identified in a female BALB/c mouse given C57BL/6 T cells with graft-versus-host disease after an allogeneic hematopoietic cell transplant. V and J are TRBV16 and TRBJ2-3, with D unresolved. The specimen was gut tissue. CDR3 amino acids: CASSLESAETLYF. CDR3 bases read: TGTGCAAGCAGCTTAGAAAGTGCAGAAACGCTGTAT.